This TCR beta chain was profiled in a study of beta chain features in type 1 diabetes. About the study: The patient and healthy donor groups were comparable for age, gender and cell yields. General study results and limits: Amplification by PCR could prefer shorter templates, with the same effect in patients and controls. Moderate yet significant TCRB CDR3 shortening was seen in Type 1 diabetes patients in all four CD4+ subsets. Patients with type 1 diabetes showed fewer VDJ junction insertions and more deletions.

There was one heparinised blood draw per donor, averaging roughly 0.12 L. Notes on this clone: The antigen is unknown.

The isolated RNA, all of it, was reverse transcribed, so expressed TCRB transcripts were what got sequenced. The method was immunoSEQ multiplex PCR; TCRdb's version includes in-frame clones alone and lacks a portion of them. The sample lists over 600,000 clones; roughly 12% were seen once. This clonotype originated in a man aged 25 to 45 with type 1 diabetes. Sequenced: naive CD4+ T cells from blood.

CDR3 protein: CASRSQRTGGETEAFF. As DNA, the CDR3 is TGTGCCAGCAGGAGTCAAAGGACAGGGGGCGAAACTGAAGCTTTCTTT. The rearrangement joins TRBV11-1 to TRBJ1-1; 11 nucleotides align to TRBD1. The CDR3 length is 16 residues. The junction had 11 bases not matched to a gene; V was cut back by 6 bases and J by 5 bases. Germline V gene data show CDR1 as SGHAT and CDR2 as FQDESV (reference sequence).